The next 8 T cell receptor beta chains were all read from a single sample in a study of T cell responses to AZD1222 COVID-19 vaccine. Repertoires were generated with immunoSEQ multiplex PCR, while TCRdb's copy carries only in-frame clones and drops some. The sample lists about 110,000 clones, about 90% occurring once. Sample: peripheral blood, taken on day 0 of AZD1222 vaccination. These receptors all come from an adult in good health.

CDR3 amino acids: CASTRQGYGYTF. CDR3 coding DNA: TGTGCCAGCACCCGGCAGGGCTATGGCTACACCTTC. V usage is TRBV6-5 and J usage is TRBJ1-2; the D gene is possibly TRBD1 (5 bases). The germline V gene has CDR1 MNHEY and CDR2 SVGAGI. V was shortened by 7 bases and J by 4 bases, with 10 bases between the two germline ends. The CDR3 extends over 12 amino acids.

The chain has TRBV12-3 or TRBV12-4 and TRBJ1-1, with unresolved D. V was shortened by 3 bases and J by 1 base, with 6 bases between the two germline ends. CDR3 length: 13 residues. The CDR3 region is CASSFSENTEAFF. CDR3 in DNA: TGTGCCAGCAGTTTTTCAGAGAACACTGAAGCTTTCTTT.

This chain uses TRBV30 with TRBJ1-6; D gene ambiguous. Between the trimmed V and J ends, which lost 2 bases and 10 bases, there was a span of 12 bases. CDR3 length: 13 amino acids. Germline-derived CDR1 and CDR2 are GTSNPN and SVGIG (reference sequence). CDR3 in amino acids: CAWSRPIGSPLHF. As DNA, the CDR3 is TGTGCCTGGAGTCGGCCGATCGGCTCACCCCTCCACTTT.

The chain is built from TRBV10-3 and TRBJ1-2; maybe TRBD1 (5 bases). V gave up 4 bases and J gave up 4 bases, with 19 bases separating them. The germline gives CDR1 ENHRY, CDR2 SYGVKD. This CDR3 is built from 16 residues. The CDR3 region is CAISGDTGATPYGYTF. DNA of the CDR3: TGTGCCATCAGTGGCGATACCGGGGCCACGCCCTATGGCTACACCTTC.

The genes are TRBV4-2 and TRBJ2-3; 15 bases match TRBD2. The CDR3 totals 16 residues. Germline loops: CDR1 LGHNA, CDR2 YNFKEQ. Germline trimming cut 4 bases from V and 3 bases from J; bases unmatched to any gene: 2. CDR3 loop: CASSLGTSGGTDTQYF. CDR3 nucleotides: TGTGCCAGCAGCCTGGGGACTAGCGGGGGGACAGATACGCAGTATTTT.

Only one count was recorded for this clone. DNA for the CDR3: TGTGCCAGCAGCCCCGGCGGGAGGGGGGCCTACGAGCAGTACTTC. This sequence encodes CASSPGGRGAYEQYF. This rearrangement joins TRBV7-2 to TRBJ2-7; 9 nucleotides match TRBD2. The V and J ends lost 5 bases and 2 bases, in that order; junction bases with no gene match: 7. The CDR3 covers 15 residues. Germline V gives CDR1 SGHTA, CDR2 FQGNSA.

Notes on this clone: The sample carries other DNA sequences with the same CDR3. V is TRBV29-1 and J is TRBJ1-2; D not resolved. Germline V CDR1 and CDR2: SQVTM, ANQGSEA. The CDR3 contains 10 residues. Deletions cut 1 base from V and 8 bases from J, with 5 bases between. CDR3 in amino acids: CSVEGYGYTF. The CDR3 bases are TGCAGCGTTGAAGGGTACGGCTACACCTTC.

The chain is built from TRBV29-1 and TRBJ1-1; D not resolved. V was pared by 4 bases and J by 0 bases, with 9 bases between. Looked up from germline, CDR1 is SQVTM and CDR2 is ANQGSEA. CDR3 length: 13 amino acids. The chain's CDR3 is CSVVRRLNTEAFF. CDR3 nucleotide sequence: TGCAGCGTTGTCCGTCGTTTGAACACTGAAGCTTTCTTT.